This T cell receptor (beta chain) stems from a study of blood T cell repertoires in COVID-19. For the study at large: Acute and convalescent COVID-19 samples came from the United States, Italy and Spain.

Participants spanned ages about 18 to 90 years and resided in over 20 US areas. Recovered status applied to Cohort 3 donors who had two consecutive negative PCRs. It also applied to those with clearance or with symptom resolution. The table came from immunoSEQ multiplex PCR; TCRdb's copy has only in-frame clones and leaves some out. The sample holds 150,000 to 200,000 clones, approximately 81% seen once. Specimen: PBMCs or T cells enriched from blood (not recorded which). The receptor comes from a man in his 60s who had recovered from COVID-19.

CDR3 sequence: CASSLVPGSYEQYF. The CDR3, as DNA: TGTGCCAGCAGCTTAGTGCCAGGTTCCTACGAGCAGTACTTC. The chain joins TRBV7-2 to TRBJ2-7; unclear D gene. This CDR3 is built from 14 residues. Germline-derived CDR1 and CDR2 are SGHTA and FQGNSA. Trimming took 1 base from V and 1 from J, leaving 8 bases between them.